Listed below are T cell receptor beta chains from one sample, sequenced in a study of beta chain features in type 1 diabetes. Only in-frame clones appear in the TCRdb table, and some are missing; sequencing was by immunoSEQ multiplex PCR. The sample includes roughly 230,000 clones, roughly 10% seen only once; the top ten take more than 0.015%. Sequencing input: naive CD4+ T cells from blood. Receptor source: a man aged 25 to 45 with type 1 diabetes. Each CDR3 is given with its conserved first and last residue. D genes are given only for firm matches. Clone size is stated in some rows and not others, as once, few, many or a class when expanded.

TRBD2 | TRBJ2-5 | TRBV10-3 | few | TGTGCCATCAGTGAGCCAACTAGCGGGGGAGCCCGGGAGACCCAGTACTTC | CAISEPTSGGARETQYF
TRBD1 | TRBJ2-7 | TRBV30 | NA | TGTGCCTGGGCGACAGGGGGATCCTCCTACGAGCAGTACTTC | CAWATGGSSYEQYF
TRBD1 | TRBJ2-1 | TRBV29-1 | few | TGCAGCGGCCGACAGGGGTCAAGAGGGGTTTACAATGAGCAGTTCTTC | CSGRQGSRGVYNEQFF
TRBD1 | TRBJ1-6 | TRBV29-1 | few | TGCAGCGTTACCCTACAGGGGGCAAGGTCACCCCTCCACTTT | CSVTLQGARSPLHF
NA | TRBJ1-2 | TRBV7-9 | NA | TGTGCCAGCAGCTCCCGACAATTCTATGGCTACACCTTC | CASSSRQFYGYTF
TRBD1 | TRBJ1-2 | TRBV2 | NA | TGTGCCAGCAGGGGACAGTACTATGGCTACACCTTC | CASRGQYYGYTF
NA | TRBJ1-5 | TRBV30 | NA | TGTGCCTGGAGTGTAGGGGGTTCAGGGCAGCCCCAGCATTTT | CAWSVGGSGQPQHF
NA | TRBJ2-1 | TRBV23-1 | many | TGCGCCAGCAGTCAACTGATCCGGGATGAGCAGTTCTTC | CASSQLIRDEQFF
NA | TRBJ1-4 | TRBV5-1 | few | TGCGCCAGCAGCGCGGGACTTCGGGAAAAACTGTTTTTT | CASSAGLREKLFF
TRBD1 | TRBJ1-2 | TRBV9 | few | TGTGCCAGCAGCGCCTGGGGACAGGGTGGCTATGGCTACACCTTC | CASSAWGQGGYGYTF
TRBD1 | TRBJ1-5 | TRBV4-2 | NA | TGTGCCAGCAGCACCCGGACAGGGGAAGATCAGCCCCAGCATTTT | CASSTRTGEDQPQHF
TRBD2 | TRBJ2-1 | TRBV5-1 | NA | TGCGCCAGCAGCCCGGGACTAGCGAACAATGAGCAGTTCTTC | CASSPGLANNEQFF
NA | TRBJ2-6 | TRBV5-6 | NA | TGTGCCAGCGGGGGCCTGATTCGTGGGGCCAACGTCCTGACTTTC | CASGGLIRGANVLTF
NA | TRBJ1-1 | TRBV11-2 | NA | TGTGCCAGCAGCTTTCAGGAGGACACTGAAGCTTTCTTT | CASSFQEDTEAFF
TRBD1 | TRBJ1-1 | TRBV2 | NA | TGTGCCAGCAGTGAAGCTGTCACAGGGGGCACTGAAGCTTTCTTT | CASSEAVTGGTEAFF
NA | TRBJ2-5 | TRBV10-3 | NA | TGTGCCTCTTCGCGGGCGGTTCAAGAGACCCAGTACTTC | CASSRAVQETQYF
TRBD2 | TRBJ2-7 | TRBV7-9 | NA | TGTGCCAGCAGCTCTCAAACGTTTGGCGGGGGCGAGCAGTACTTC | CASSSQTFGGGEQYF
TRBD1 | TRBJ2-6 | TRBV2 | few | TGTGCCAGCAGGGGGACAGCTGGGGCCAACGTCCTGACTTTC | CASRGTAGANVLTF
TRBD2 | TRBJ2-5 | TRBV5-4 | few | TGTGCCAGCAGCCCCCCGGGGGGGTCAAAGACCCAGTACTTC | CASSPPGGSKTQYF
NA | TRBJ2-3 | TRBV19 | few | TGTGCCAGTAGTAGAAGCCGTAAGGATACGCAGTATTTT | CASSRSRKDTQYF
TRBD1 | TRBJ2-3 | TRBV29-1 | NA | TGCAGCGTTTCACGGGACAGGGGTTCAGATACGCAGTATTTT | CSVSRDRGSDTQYF
NA | TRBJ2-7 | TRBV2 | few | TGTGCCAGCAGTTTAACTAGCGAGCAGTACTTC | CASSLTSEQYF
NA | TRBJ2-3 | TRBV7-9 | few | TGTGCCAGCGCCGGGGAAACAGATACGCAGTATTTT | CASAGETDTQYF
NA | TRBJ1-6 | TRBV6-6 | few | TGTGCCAGCAGTATTGGAGGCAATTCACCCCTCCACTTT | CASSIGGNSPLHF
TRBD1 | TRBJ1-2 | TRBV5-1 | NA | TGCGCCAGCAGCCCCGGACAGGGGGGAAATGGCTACACCTTC | CASSPGQGGNGYTF
TRBD1 | TRBJ1-6 | TRBV9 | NA | TGTGCCAGCAGCGCTCTGGGACAGGGGAATTCACCCCTCCACTTT | CASSALGQGNSPLHF
NA | TRBJ1-1 | TRBV9 | few | TGTGCCAGCAGCCCCCGGTCCCGGGACACTGAAGCTTTCTTT | CASSPRSRDTEAFF
TRBD2 | TRBJ2-3 | TRBV6-6 | NA | TGTGCCAGCAGTACACGCTCACGGGGGGTCACAGATACGCAGTATTTT | CASSTRSRGVTDTQYF
TRBD1 | TRBJ1-1 | TRBV9 | NA | TGTGCCAGCAGCGAACAACAGGGGGCCCTCACTGAAGCTTTCTTT | CASSEQQGALTEAFF
NA | TRBJ1-1 | TRBV4-1 | NA | TGCGCCAGCAGCCAAATCATCAGGGGAAGGAACACTGAAGCTTTCTTT | CASSQIIRGRNTEAFF
NA | TRBJ1-1 | TRBV5-1 | few | TGCGCCAGCAGCCCCGCTCCTAGGAGCGCTGAAGCTTTCTTT | CASSPAPRSAEAFF
TRBD2 | TRBJ2-3 | TRBV4-2 | few | TGTGCCAGCAGCCAACCCTGGACTAGCGGGGGCCTCACAGATACGCAGTATTTT | CASSQPWTSGGLTDTQYF
TRBD1 | TRBJ1-2 | TRBV5-1 | few | TGCGCCAGCAGCTTGGCCGGGGACAGGGGGCCAGGCTACACCTTC | CASSLAGDRGPGYTF
TRBD1 | TRBJ2-3 | TRBV28 | NA | TGTGCCAGCAGTGTACCGGACAGGGTCACAGATACGCAGTATTTT | CASSVPDRVTDTQYF
NA | TRBJ1-5 | TRBV19 | once | TGTGCCAGTAGTGAACAGAATCAGCCCCAGCATTTT | CASSEQNQPQHF
TRBD1 | TRBJ1-6 | TRBV9 | few | TGTGCCAGCAGCGTAAGCCGGGACAGTTATAATTCACCCCTCCACTTT | CASSVSRDSYNSPLHF
TRBD1 | TRBJ2-3 | TRBV7-9 | NA | TGTGCCAGCAGCCTATGGACAGGGGGGGAAGATACGCAGTATTTT | CASSLWTGGEDTQYF
NA | TRBJ2-5 | TRBV9 | NA | TGTGCCAGCAGCGTAGACCGGAGCCAAGAGACCCAGTACTTC | CASSVDRSQETQYF
TRBD2 | TRBJ2-1 | TRBV2 | few | TGTGCCAGCAGTGATTATAGCGGGGGGGCCACCGATGAGCAGTTCTTC | CASSDYSGGATDEQFF
NA | TRBJ2-5 | TRBV2 | few | TGTGCCAGCAGTGAACAGCAAGAGACCCAGTACTTC | CASSEQQETQYF
TRBD1 | TRBJ1-6 | TRBV7-2 | few | TGTGCCAGCAGCTTAGTTGGGACAGGGCACAGCTCCTATAATTCACCCCTCCACTTT | CASSLVGTGHSSYNSPLHF
TRBD2 | TRBJ2-5 | TRBV7-6 | few | TGTGCCAGCAGCCGCGGGGGTCGCCAAGAGACCCAGTACTTC | CASSRGGRQETQYF